This T cell receptor (beta chain) was recovered during a study of Ad26.COV2.S vaccination and SARS-CoV-2 variants. Whole-study context: Doses of Ad26.COV2.S were injected into muscle once or twice, 56 days apart.

The V gene end was trimmed by 6 bases and the J gene end by 4 bases; junction bases not matched to a gene: 7. The germline V gene has CDR1 MNHEY and CDR2 SVGEGT. There are 15 residues in the CDR3. TCRdb's copy holds only in-frame clones and misses some; the assay was immunoSEQ multiplex PCR. The sample consists of hundreds of thousands of clones, about 89% of them appearing once. Specified treatment: around 19 received Ad26.COV2.S at low or high dose, single or two shots; several received placebo; per-sample allocation not given. The samples were gathered on day 63 after the first injection of vaccine or placebo. A Boston donor was an adult aged 18-55 years. The study used a vaccine consisting of an Ad26 vector that expressed Wuhan-strain SARS-CoV-2 spike. This clone was seen a single time.

V and J are TRBV6-2 or TRBV6-3 and TRBJ1-4; TRBD1 agrees at 8 bases. The clonotype originates from a person aged 18-60 years who received the Ad26.COV2.S COVID-19 vaccine or a placebo. Sample: peripheral blood, taken in a trial of Ad26.COV2.S vaccine versus placebo. CDR3 loop: CASRPTGGRNEKLFF. CDR3 nucleotides: TGTGCCAGCAGACCTACAGGGGGTCGTAATGAAAAACTGTTTTTT.